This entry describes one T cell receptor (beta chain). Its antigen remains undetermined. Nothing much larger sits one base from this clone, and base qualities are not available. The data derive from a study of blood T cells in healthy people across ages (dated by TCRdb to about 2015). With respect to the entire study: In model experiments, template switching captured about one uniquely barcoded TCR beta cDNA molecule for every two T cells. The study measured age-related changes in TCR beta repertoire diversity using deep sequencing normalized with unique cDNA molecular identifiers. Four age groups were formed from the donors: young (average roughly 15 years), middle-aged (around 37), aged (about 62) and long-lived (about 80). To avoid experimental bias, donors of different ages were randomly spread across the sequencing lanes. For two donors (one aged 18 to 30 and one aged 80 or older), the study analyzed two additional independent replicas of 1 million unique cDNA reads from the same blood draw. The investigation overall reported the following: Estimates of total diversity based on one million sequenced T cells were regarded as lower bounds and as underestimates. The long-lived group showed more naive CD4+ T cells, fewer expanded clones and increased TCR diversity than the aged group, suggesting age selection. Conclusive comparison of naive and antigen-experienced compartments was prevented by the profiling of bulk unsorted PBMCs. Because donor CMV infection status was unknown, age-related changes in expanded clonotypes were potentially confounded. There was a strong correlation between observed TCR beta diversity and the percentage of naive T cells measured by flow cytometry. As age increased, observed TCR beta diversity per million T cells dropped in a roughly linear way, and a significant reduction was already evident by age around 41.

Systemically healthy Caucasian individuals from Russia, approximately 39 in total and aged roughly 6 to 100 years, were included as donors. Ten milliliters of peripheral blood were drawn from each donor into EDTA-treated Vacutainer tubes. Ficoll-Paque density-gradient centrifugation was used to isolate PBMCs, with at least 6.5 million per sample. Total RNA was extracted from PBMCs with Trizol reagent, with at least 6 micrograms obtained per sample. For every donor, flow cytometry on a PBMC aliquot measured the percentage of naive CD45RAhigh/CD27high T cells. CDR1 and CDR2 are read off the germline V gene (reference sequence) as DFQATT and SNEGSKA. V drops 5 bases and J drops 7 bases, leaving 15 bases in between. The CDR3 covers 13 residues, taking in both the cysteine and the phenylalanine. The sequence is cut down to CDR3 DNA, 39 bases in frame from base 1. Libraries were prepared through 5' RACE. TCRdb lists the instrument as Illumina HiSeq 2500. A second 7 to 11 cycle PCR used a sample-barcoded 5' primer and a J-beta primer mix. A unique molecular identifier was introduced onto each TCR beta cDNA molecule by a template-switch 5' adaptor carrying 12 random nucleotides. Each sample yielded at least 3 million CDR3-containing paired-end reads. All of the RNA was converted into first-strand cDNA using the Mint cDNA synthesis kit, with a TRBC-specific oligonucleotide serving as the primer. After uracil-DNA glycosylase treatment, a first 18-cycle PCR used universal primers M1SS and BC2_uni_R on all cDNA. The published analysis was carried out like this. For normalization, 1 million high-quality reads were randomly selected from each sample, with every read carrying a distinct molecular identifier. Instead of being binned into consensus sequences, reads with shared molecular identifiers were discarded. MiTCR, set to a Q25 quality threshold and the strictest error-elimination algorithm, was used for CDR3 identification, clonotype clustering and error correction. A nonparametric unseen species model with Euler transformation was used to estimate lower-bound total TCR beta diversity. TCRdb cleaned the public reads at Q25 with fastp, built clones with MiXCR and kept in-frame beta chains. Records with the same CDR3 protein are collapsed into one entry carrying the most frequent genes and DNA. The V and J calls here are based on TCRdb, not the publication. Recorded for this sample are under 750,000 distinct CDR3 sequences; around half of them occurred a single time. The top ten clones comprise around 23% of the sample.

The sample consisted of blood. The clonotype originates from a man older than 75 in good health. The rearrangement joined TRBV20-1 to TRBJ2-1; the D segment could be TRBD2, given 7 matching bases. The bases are TGCAGTGCTGCAGAGGGGGGGGGAAATGAGCAGTTCTTC. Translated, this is CSAAEGGGNEQFF.